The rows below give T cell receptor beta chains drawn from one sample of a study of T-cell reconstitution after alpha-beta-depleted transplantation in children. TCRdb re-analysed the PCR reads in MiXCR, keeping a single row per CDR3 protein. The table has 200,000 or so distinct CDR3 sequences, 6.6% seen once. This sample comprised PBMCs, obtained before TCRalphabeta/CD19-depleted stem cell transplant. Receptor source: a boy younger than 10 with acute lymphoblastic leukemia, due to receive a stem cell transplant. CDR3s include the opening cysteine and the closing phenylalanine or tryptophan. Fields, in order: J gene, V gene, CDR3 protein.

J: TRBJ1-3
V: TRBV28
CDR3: CASGGTWAGNTIYF

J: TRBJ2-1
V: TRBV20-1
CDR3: CSAIAGTHNEQFF

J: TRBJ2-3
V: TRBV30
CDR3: CAWSIRLSTDTQYF

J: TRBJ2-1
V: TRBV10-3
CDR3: CAISDRGLAGVSYNEQFF

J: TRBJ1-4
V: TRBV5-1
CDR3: CASSLGPGGEKLFF

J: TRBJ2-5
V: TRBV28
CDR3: CASSPGLAGESGGTQYF

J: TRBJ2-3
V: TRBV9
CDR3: CASSVGDTQYF

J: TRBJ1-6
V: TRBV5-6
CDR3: CASSAPGHTANSPLHF

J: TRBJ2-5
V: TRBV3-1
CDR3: CASSQAGRFGETQYF

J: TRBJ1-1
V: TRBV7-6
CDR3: CASSLEPHDTEAFF

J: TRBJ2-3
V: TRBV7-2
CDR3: CASSQRGVGTDTQYF

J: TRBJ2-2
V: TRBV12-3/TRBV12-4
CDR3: CASSKRLAGSSNTGELFF

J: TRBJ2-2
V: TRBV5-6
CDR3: CARSPGGPGELFF

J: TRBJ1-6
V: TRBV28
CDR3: CASSPSTGGSSYNSPLHF

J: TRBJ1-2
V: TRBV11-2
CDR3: CASSRTEIYGYTF

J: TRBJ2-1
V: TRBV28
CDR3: CASSFQRQFF

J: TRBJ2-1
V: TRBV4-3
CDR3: CASSQDRPWGNEQFF

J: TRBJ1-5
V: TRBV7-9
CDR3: CASSLGLTGPHNQPQHF

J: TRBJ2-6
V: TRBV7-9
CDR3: CASSLDRGSSGANVLTF

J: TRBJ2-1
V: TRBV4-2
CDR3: CASSLGRGVYNEQFF

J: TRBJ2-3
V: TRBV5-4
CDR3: CASSLKREGNYDTQYF

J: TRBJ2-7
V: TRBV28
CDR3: CASRRDRVGEQYF